The clone carrying this T cell receptor (beta chain) has a handful of counts. The antigen is unknown. Since a much larger clone is just one base distant, this may be a read error. These data belong to a study of T cells in Graves' hyperthyroidism and ophthalmopathy. Study-level findings and limits: Patients with ophthalmopathy were separated from those with stable hyperthyroidism by a 13 V-J model.

Amplified TCR beta CDR3 regions came from RNA transcripts. HTBI primers were the set used in a first-round RT-PCR of the TCR CDR3. TCRdb itself ran the multiplex PCR reads through MiXCR, one entry per CDR3 protein. The table includes some 370,000 distinct CDR3 sequences, around an eighth detected once. Ophthalmopathy patients had Clinical Activity Score at least 3, NOSPECS grade at least 4, duration under 3 months. The CDR3 runs to 18 residues. With V trimmed by 2 bases and J by 2 bases, 12 bases remained unmatched. Germline values: CDR1 SGHVS, CDR2 FQNEAQ. The origin of this receptor is a man aged 45-60 years with Graves' ophthalmopathy. This chain joins TRBV7-8 and TRBJ2-7; 10 bases agree with TRBD2. Input material: blood. The CDR3 loop is CASSLWSTSGLSAYEQYF. CDR3 bases: TGTGCCAGCAGCTTATGGTCGACTAGCGGGTTGAGCGCCTACGAGCAGTACTTC.